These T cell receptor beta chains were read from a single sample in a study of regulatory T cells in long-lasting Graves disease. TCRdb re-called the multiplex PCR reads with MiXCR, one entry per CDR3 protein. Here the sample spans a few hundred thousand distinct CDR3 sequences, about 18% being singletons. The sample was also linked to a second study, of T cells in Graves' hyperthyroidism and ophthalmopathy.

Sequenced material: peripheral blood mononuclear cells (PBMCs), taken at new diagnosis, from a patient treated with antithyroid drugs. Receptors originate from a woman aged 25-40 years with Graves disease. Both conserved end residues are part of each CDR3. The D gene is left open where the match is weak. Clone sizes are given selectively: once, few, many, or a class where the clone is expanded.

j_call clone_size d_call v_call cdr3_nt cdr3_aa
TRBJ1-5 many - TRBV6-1 TGTGCCAGCAGTGGCCCAGGATCCTATAGCAATCAGCCCCAGCATTTT CASSGPGSYSNQPQHF
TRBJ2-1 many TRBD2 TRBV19 TGTGCCAGTAGTACCAGGACTAGCCTTAGCTCCTACAATGAGCAGTTCTTC CASSTRTSLSSYNEQFF
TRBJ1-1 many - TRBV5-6 TGTGCCAGCAGCTTGACGGCAGGGCGGATGAACACTGAAGCTTTCTTT CASSLTAGRMNTEAFF
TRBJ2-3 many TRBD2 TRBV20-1 TGCAGTGCTAAAAGACTAGCGGGACCAGATACGCAGTATTTT CSAKRLAGPDTQYF
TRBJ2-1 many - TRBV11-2 TGTGCCAGCAGCTTACTGGACAAGTGGGATGAGCAGTTCTTC CASSLLDKWDEQFF
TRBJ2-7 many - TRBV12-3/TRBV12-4 TGTGCCAGCAGAACCGGGACGGACTACGAGCAGTACTTC CASRTGTDYEQYF
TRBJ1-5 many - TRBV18 TGTGCCAGCTCCCGACTAAACAGACCGTATCAGCCCCAGCATTTT CASSRLNRPYQPQHF
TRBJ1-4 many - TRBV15 TGTGCCACCCTTAGGGCCGGGGTTGCTAATGAAAAACTGTTTTTT CATLRAGVANEKLFF
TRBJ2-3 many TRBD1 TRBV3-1 TGTGCCAGCTCGCCGACAGGGACCACAGATACGCAGTATTTT CASSPTGTTDTQYF
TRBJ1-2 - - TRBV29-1 TGCAGCTCGTTCAGGGATGGCTACACCTTC CSSFRDGYTF
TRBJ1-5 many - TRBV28 TGTGCCAGCAGTTTATGGGGCACCGCCAATCAGCCCCAGCATTTT CASSLWGTANQPQHF
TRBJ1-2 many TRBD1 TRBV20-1 TGCAGTGCTAGGTCGGACAGGGACGGCTACACCTTC CSARSDRDGYTF
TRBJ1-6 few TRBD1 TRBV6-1 TGTGCCAGCAGTGAAGGATCCTGGACAGGGGGCAAATCACCCCTCCACTTT CASSEGSWTGGKSPLHF
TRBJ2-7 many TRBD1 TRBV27 TGTGCCAGCAGGCGCAGTCCGGGACAGACGACGTACGAGCAGTACTTC CASRRSPGQTTYEQYF
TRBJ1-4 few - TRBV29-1 TGCAGCGTTGGGGGGGCGGCTAATGAAAAACTGTTTTTT CSVGGAANEKLFF
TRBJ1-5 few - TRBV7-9 TGTGCCAGCAGCTTAGCTGGGATTCAGCCCCAGCATTTT CASSLAGIQPQHF
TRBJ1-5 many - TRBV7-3 TGTGCCAGCAGCGAGGGAGTAAATCAGCCCCAGCATTTT CASSEGVNQPQHF
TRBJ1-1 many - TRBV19 TGTGCCAGTAGTCCCCCGGGGGCTGAAGCTTTCTTT CASSPPGAEAFF
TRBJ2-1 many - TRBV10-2 TGCGCCAGCAGTGACCACAGGGCTGGGAACAATGAGCAGTTCTTC CASSDHRAGNNEQFF
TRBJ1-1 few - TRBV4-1 TGCGCCAGCAGCCAATGGCTCGCAGAGGCGGAAGCTTTCTTT CASSQWLAEAEAFF
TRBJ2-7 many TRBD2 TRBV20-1 TGCAGTGCTAGAGATGACAAGCGGGGGGCTGACTACGAGCAGTACTTC CSARDDKRGADYEQYF
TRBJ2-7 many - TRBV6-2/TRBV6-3 TGTGCCAGCAGTCCTGGGCAAACCTCGTACGAGCAGTACTTC CASSPGQTSYEQYF
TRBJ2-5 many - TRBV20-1 TGCAGTGCTCAGGGGTCCCGGACCCAGTACTTC CSAQGSRTQYF
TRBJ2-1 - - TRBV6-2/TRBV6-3 TGTGCCAGCAGACGGGCCGGGGAGCAGTTCTTC CASRRAGEQFF
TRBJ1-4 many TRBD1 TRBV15 TGTGCCACCAGCAGTGGGACAGCAGAAAAACTGTTTTTT CATSSGTAEKLFF
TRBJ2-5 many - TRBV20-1 TGCAGTGCTCAACACGGGCTAGCGGAGGGGGCAGAGACCCAGTACTTC CSAQHGLAEGAETQYF
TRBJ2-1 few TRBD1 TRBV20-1 TGCAGTGCTAACAGGGGGAGCTCCTACAATGAGCAGTTCTTC CSANRGSSYNEQFF
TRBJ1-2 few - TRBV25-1 TGTGCCAGCACCGGGACAACTAACTATGGCTACACCTTC CASTGTTNYGYTF
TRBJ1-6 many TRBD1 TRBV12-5 TGTGCTAGTGGCCCCGACAGGGGTGGTTATTCACCCCTCCACTTT CASGPDRGGYSPLHF
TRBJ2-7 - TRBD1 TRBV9 TGTGCCAGCAGCGGGGGGACAGGGGTATACGAGCAGTACTTC CASSGGTGVYEQYF
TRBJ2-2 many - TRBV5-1 TGCGCCAGCAGCCCAGGTGCCAGGGTTTGGGACACCGGGGAGCTGTTTTTT CASSPGARVWDTGELFF
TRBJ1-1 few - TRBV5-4 TGTGCCAGCAGATTACAGGGCGTGGGGACTGAAGCTTTCTTT CASRLQGVGTEAFF
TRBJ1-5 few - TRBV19 TGTGCCAGTAGTATAGGCCCGGGGGGCCGCAATCAGCCCCAGCATTTT CASSIGPGGRNQPQHF
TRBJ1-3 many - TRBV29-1 TGCAGCGTCCTCGACCTGGGAAACACCATATATTTT CSVLDLGNTIYF
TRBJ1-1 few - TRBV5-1 TGCGCCAGCAGGATTACGGGACAAAGGCAATCTGAAGCTTTCTTT CASRITGQRQSEAFF
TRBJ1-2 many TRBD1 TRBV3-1 TGTGCCAGCAGCCAGGTAGACAGGGGATACGGGTATGGCTACACCTTC CASSQVDRGYGYGYTF
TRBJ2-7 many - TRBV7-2 TGTGCCAGCAGCATCGGAAACTACGAGCAGTACTTC CASSIGNYEQYF
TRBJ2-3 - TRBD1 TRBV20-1 TGCAGTGCGGCGGACAGGGGGCCCCCAGATACGCAGTATTTT CSAADRGPPDTQYF
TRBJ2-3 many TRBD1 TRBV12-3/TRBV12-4 TGTGCCAGCAGTTTAACAGGGGCAGATACGCAGTATTTT CASSLTGADTQYF
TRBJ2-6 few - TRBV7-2 TGTGCCAGCAGCTTACTGTTGTCTGGGGCCAACGTCCTGACTTTC CASSLLLSGANVLTF
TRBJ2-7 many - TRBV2 TGTGCCAGCAGTGTAACCACCGGGACCTCCTACGAGCAGTACTTC CASSVTTGTSYEQYF
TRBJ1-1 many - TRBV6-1 TGTGCCAGCAGTGAAGTTCCCCCCGGGGACACTGAAGCTTTCTTT CASSEVPPGDTEAFF
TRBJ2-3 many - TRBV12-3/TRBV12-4 TGTGCCAGCAGGTCCCGCAGGGGCGATACGCAGTATTTT CASRSRRGDTQYF
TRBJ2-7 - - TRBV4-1 TGCGCCAGCAGCCAAGAGGGGAAGGGGGATCACGGCGAGCAGTACTTC CASSQEGKGDHGEQYF
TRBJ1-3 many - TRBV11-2 TGTGCCAGCAGCTTACAGCCTCTCTCTGGAAACACCATATATTTT CASSLQPLSGNTIYF